This T cell receptor (beta chain) was recovered during a study of beta chain features in type 1 diabetes. Study results and limitations: For Type 1 diabetes patients, all four CD4+ subsets carried TCRB CDR3s that were moderately but significantly shorter.

Remarks on this clone: Its antigen is as yet unknown.

V lost 2 bases to trimming and J lost 8 bases, with 12 bases between them. Germline assignment: CDR1 MGHDK and CDR2 SYGVNS. This CDR3 has 13 residues. TCRB transcripts that were expressed got sequenced, as all of the isolated RNA had been reverse transcribed. TCRdb keeps only in-frame clones here, not all; method: immunoSEQ multiplex PCR. Counted here are more than 250,000 clones, roughly 20% occurring once; the ten biggest clones make up about 0.028%. The sample taken for sequencing was naive CD4+ T cells from blood. The chain combines TRBV25-1 with TRBJ1-2; TRBD1 is a possible D gene (5 bases). This TCR was sampled from a woman aged 40 to 50 with type 1 diabetes. CDR3 loop: CASSEAGEGGYTF. DNA of the CDR3: TGTGCCAGCAGTGAAGCGGGGGAGGGGGGCTACACCTTC.